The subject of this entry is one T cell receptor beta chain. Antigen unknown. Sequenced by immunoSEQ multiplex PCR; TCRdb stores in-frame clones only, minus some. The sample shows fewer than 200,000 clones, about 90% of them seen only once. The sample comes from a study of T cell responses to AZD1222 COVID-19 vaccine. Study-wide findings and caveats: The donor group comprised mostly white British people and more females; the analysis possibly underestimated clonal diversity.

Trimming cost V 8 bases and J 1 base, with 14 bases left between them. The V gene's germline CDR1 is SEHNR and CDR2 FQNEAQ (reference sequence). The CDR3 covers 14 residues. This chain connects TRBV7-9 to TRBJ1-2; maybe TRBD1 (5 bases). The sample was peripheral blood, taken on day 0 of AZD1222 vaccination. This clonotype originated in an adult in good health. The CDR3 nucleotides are TGTGCCAGCTTGGGGGGTTCCCTTAACTATGGCTACACCTTC. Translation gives CASLGGSLNYGYTF.